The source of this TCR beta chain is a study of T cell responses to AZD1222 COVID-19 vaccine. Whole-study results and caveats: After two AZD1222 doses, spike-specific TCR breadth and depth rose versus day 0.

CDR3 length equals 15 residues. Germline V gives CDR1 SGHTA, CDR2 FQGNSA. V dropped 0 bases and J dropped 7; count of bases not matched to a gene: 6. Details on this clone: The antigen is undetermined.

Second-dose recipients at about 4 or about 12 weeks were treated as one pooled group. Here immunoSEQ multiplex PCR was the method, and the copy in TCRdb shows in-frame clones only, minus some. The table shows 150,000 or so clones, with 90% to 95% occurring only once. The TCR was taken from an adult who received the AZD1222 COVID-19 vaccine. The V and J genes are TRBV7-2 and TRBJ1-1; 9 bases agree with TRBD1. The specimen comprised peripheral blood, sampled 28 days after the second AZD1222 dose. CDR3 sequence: CASSLALQGAGEAFF. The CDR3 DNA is TGTGCCAGCAGCTTAGCTTTACAGGGGGCCGGTGAAGCTTTCTTT. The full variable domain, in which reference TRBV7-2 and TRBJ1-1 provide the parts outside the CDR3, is GAGVSQSPSNKVTEKGKDVELRCDPISGHTALYWYRQSLGQGLEFLIYFQGNSAPDKSGLPSDRFSAERTGGSVSTLTIQRTQQEDSAVYLCASSLALQGAGEAFFGQGTRLTVV.